This T cell receptor (beta chain) was sequenced in a study of shared clonotypes between healthy human individuals. The authors divided CD4+ cells into CD45RA+ naive and CD45RA-negative memory subsets. Whole-study results and caveats: Researchers found naive subsets generally carried larger estimated richness than memory subsets.

Several immunoSEQ 96-well plates shared each subset's DNA, each plate a replicate. Tens of thousands of T cell genomes (approximately 190 ng DNA) went into each sorted-subset replicate. Assay: immunoSEQ multiplex PCR; the TCRdb copy retains only in-frame clones and omits some. Here the sample spans 2 million to 2.5 million clones, 85% to 95% being singletons. Details on this clone: Its matching antigen is unknown.

There are 14 residues in the CDR3. Germline-derived CDR1 and CDR2 are SGHDN and FVKESK. Between the trimmed V and J ends, which lost 2 bases and 5 bases, there was a span of 12 bases. This chain connects TRBV14 to TRBJ1-2; D is uncertain. This TCR derives from a man aged 18 to 35 in good health. Some clones in this sample may be carry-over from other donors' samples. Sequenced: naive CD4+ T cells from PBMCs. Subset noted: CD45RA+ positively selected. CDR3 DNA: TGTGCCAGCAGCCAATTCACCCTGGGTTATGGCTACACCTTC. Translating gives CASSQFTLGYGYTF. The complete variable domain, with remaining parts taken from reference TRBV14 and TRBJ1-2, reads EAGVTQFPSHSVIEKGQTVTLRCDPISGHDNLYWYRRVMGKEIKFLLHFVKESKQDESGMPNNRFLAERTGGTYSTLKVQPAELEDSGVYFCASSQFTLGYGYTFGSGTRLTVV.